This T cell receptor (beta chain) was identified during a study of blood T cell repertoires in COVID-19. Sequenced by immunoSEQ multiplex PCR; TCRdb stores in-frame clones only, minus some. In the table there are 210,000 or so clones, about four fifths of which are singletons. The origin of this receptor is a woman aged 45 to 65 with active or convalescent COVID-19. The material sequenced was peripheral blood.

CDR3 residues: CASSQDIASPLHF. The CDR3 DNA is TGTGCCAGCAGCCAAGATATAGCCTCACCCCTCCACTTT. V gene TRBV4-2 combines with J gene TRBJ1-6; D unclear. CDR1 is LGHNA, CDR2 YNFKEQ, per germline. The V end was cut by 0 bases, the J end by 10 bases, with 7 bases between. The CDR3 loop spans 13 amino acids.